This T cell receptor (beta chain) was retrieved from a study of CD8 T cells in ankylosing spondylitis. TCRdb passed the 5' RACE reads through MiXCR, listing each CDR3 protein once. This table has 700,000 to 1,000,000 distinct CDR3 sequences, around 11% appearing once. Trimming took 3 bases from V and 2 from J; bases not matched to a gene: 7. There are 16 residues in the CDR3. Germline V gene lookup returns CDR1 SGHDT and CDR2 YYEEEE. Concerning this clonotype: What it binds is not known.

The study, taken as a whole, reports: The authors reported significant enrichment of disease-linked clones in matched ankylosing spondylitis synovial fluid. Prior literature has documented some motif variants in synovial fluid and blood from reactive arthritis. A TCR beta motif made of fewer than ten highly homologous variants seemed typical of ankylosing spondylitis blood.

Sequencing input: blood, either unsorted or a sorted T cell fraction (not recorded which). V gene TRBV5-6 combines with J gene TRBJ2-3, with 9 bases identical to TRBD2. The sequence derives from a male donor with ankylosing spondylitis. The CDR3 spells CASSSDRLADTDTQYF. The DNA for the CDR3 is TGTGCCAGCAGCTCGGATCGACTAGCGGACACAGATACGCAGTATTTT.